This T cell receptor (beta chain) comes out of a study of radiation and T cells in renal cell carcinoma. Turning to the study itself: Nephrectomy followed 15 Gy stereotactic body radiation by 4 weeks.

The data were produced by immunoSEQ multiplex PCR, yet TCRdb's version contains in-frame clones alone and is incomplete. The data hold 120,000 to 150,000 clones, with 88% observed a single time. Time point noted: baseline pretreatment blood. Noted treatment: 15 Gy SBRT to primary tumor, nephrectomy 4 weeks later. The V gene's germline CDR1 is MNHEY and CDR2 SMNVEV (reference sequence). This CDR3 has 18 residues. V was clipped by 6 bases and J by 6 bases; unmatched bases: 11. This receptor was identified in a woman in her 70s with renal cell carcinoma. The chain uses TRBV27 and TRBJ2-2; 15 nucleotides line up with TRBD2. Here the sequenced sample was blood, taken from a patient whose treatment included radiotherapy and nephrectomy. The CDR3 reads CASSLRTSGGARAGELFF. The CDR3 region has the DNA TGTGCCAGCAGCCTAAGGACTAGCGGGGGGGCCAGGGCCGGGGAGCTGTTTTTT.